This T cell receptor beta chain was captured in a study of blood T cells in healthy people across ages. As for this clonotype: What it binds is unknown.

Findings of the study overall: Observed TCR beta diversity per million T cells went down as age went up. This fall followed a roughly linear course with age.

A second roughly 7 to 12 cycle PCR used barcoded and J-beta primers. The template-switch adaptor was a 5' adaptor with 12 random nucleotides. It tagged each cDNA molecule. TCRdb re-called the 5' RACE reads through MiXCR, storing one row per CDR3 protein. The sample holds about 400,000 distinct CDR3 sequences; approximately 47% are singletons and the top ten take about 54%. This CDR3 is 18 amino acids long. Germline assignment: CDR1 SGHTA and CDR2 FQGNSA. The trim removed 0 bases at V and 6 bases at J, leaving 13 bases unmatched. Material: blood. The gene calls are TRBV7-2 and TRBJ2-5, with 10 bases that match TRBD2. This TCR came from a man between 60 and 75 years old in good health. CDR3 residues: CASSLAPSGGALVKTQYF. DNA for the CDR3: TGTGCCAGCAGCTTAGCGCCCAGCGGGGGGGCCTTAGTAAAGACCCAGTACTTC. Looking up the rest from reference TRBV7-2 and TRBJ2-5 gives the full variable domain: GAGVSQSPSNKVTEKGKDVELRCDPISGHTALYWYRQSLGQGLEFLIYFQGNSAPDKSGLPSDRFSAERTGGSVSTLTIQRTQQEDSAVYLCASSLAPSGGALVKTQYFGPGTRLLVL.